The clone carrying this T cell receptor beta chain appeared a single time. Its antigen is still unknown. The data stem from a study of shared clonotypes between healthy human individuals. Study findings and constraints: Blood was the only sampled material, and tissue repertoires likely differ.

Sequencing was performed with immunoSEQ multiplex PCR; in TCRdb, only in-frame clones are kept and a portion is missing. The table includes about 1 million clones, about 75% detected once. Germline lookup yields CDR1 SGHTA and CDR2 FQGNSA. The CDR3 has 15 residues. The V end was cut by 5 bases, the J end by 0 bases, with 11 bases between. What was sequenced was memory CD4+ T cells sorted from blood. Subset specified: CD45RA-negative fraction. The V and J genes are TRBV7-2 and TRBJ2-1; D is unresolved. The origin of this receptor is a man between 18 and 35 years old in good health. Here the CDR3 DNA reads TGTGCCAGCAGCGGTAGTTGGGGCTCCTACAATGAGCAGTTCTTC. Its translation is CASSGSWGSYNEQFF.